This T cell receptor (beta chain) was profiled in a study of T cell repertoires in cytomegalovirus infection. Across the whole study: Peptides in the study included HLA-C-restricted and HLA-B-restricted CMV epitopes. It was the public TCR beta signatures that indicated both CMV infection and matching HLA type. Study observations and caveats: HLA-C-restricted TCR beta clonotypes specific for CMV led the ex vivo response.

Germline assignment: CDR1 LGHNA and CDR2 YSLEER. This CDR3 is built from 15 residues. The junction had 7 bases not matched to a gene; V was cut back by 3 bases and J by 5 bases. This clonotype was observed many times. Its antigen is unidentified. MiXCR, applied by TCRdb to the reads, yields one record per CDR3 protein. The sample consists of roughly 500,000 distinct CDR3 sequences, roughly 34% of them appearing once. The source of this sequence is a human donor in good health (CMV status not recorded). Some clones in this sample may be carry-over from other donors' samples. Source: cultured PBMCs, taken from culture after CMV antigen stimulation. The rearrangement joins TRBV4-3 to TRBJ1-1; 9 bases map to TRBD1. The CDR3 protein is CASSQGTGRSTEAFF. CDR3 DNA: TGCGCCAGCAGCCAGGGGACAGGGAGGAGTACTGAAGCTTTCTTT.